This TCR beta chain was observed in a study of blood T cell repertoires in COVID-19. For the study at large: In each case, the material was cDNA or gDNA derived from T cells, B-cell-depleted T cells, or PBMCs.

The ends were cut back, 6 bases at V and 0 bases at J, with 15 bases in the middle. The CDR3 sequence is 17 residues long. Germline CDR1 reads SGHVS; CDR2 reads FQNEAQ. In the original workflow: Reference gene primer amplification gave nucleated cell count estimates. TCRdb's table, derived via immunoSEQ multiplex PCR, lists solely in-frame clones and lacks some. D and trimming come from the DNA, and the V and J calls and clone size come from that table. Of approximately 85,000 clones detected, about 86% appear once; the ten largest clones hold about a fifth. The sequence came from a woman aged 80 or over in a cohort sampled during active or convalescent COVID-19. The sequenced sample consisted of peripheral blood. The rearrangement joins TRBV7-8 to TRBJ2-6; D is ambiguous. CDR3 residues: CASSLLIPGSGANVLTF. The DNA of the CDR3 is TGTGCCAGCAGTCTTCTCATTCCGGGCTCTGGGGCCAACGTCCTGACTTTC. The variable domain in full, completed from reference TRBV7-8 and TRBJ2-6, reads GAGVSQSPRYKVAKRGQDVALRCDPISGHVSLFWYQQALGQGPEFLTYFQNEAQLDKSGLPSDRFFAERPEGSVSTLKIQRTQQEDSAVYLCASSLLIPGSGANVLTFGAGSRLTVL.